The entry below describes one T cell receptor beta chain. The data were taken from a study of blood T cell repertoires in COVID-19. On the study more broadly: The study drew acute and convalescent COVID-19 samples from the United States, Italy and Spain.

From germline, CDR1 is SGHKS and CDR2 YYEKEE (reference sequence). The V and J ends lost 4 bases and 3 bases, in that order; junction bases with no gene match: 9. The CDR3 spans 15 residues. Only in-frame clones appear in the TCRdb table, and some are missing; sequencing was by immunoSEQ multiplex PCR. The top ten clones hold 0.2% to 0.3% of a sample with just over 650,000 clones, 75% to 90% of them seen once. The chain is built from TRBV5-5 and TRBJ1-1, with 7 bases aligning to TRBD1. The specimen was peripheral blood. This clonotype was sampled from a woman aged 18 to 35 with acute or convalescent COVID-19. CDR3 sequence: CASSRRDDRDTEAFF. In DNA form, the CDR3 reads TGTGCCAGCAGCCGAAGGGACGACAGGGACACTGAAGCTTTCTTT.